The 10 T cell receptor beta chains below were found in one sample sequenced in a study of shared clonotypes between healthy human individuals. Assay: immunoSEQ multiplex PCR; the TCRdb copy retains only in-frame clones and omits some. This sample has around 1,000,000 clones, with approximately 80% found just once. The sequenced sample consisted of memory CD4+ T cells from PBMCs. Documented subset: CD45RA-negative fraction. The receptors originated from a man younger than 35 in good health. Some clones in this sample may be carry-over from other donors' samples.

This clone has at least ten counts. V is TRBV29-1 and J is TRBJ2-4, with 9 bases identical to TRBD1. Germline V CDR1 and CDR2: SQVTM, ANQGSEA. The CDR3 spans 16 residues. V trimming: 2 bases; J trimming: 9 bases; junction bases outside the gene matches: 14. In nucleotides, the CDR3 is TGCAGCGTTGAAAAATACCACAGGGGGCTATGGAGCATTCAGTACTTC. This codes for CSVEKYHRGLWSIQYF. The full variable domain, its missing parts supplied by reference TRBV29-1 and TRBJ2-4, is SAVISQKPSRDICQRGTSLTIQCQVDSQVTMMFWYRQQPGQSLTLIATANQGSEATYESGFVIDKFPISRPNLTFSTLTVSNMSPEDSSIYLCSVEKYHRGLWSIQYFGAGTRLSVL.

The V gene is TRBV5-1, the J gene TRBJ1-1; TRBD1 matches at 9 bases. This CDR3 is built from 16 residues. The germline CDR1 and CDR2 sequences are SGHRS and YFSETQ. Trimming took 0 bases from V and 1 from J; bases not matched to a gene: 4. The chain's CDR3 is CASSLDATGGNTEAFF. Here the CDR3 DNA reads TGCGCCAGCAGCTTGGATGCGACAGGGGGGAACACTGAAGCTTTCTTT.

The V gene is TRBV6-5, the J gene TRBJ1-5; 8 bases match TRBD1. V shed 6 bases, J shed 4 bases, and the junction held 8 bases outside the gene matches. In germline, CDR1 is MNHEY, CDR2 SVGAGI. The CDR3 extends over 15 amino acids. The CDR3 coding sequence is TGTGCCAGCAGACCAGGGGGCGGGAGGAATCAGCCCCAGCATTTT. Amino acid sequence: CASRPGGGRNQPQHF.

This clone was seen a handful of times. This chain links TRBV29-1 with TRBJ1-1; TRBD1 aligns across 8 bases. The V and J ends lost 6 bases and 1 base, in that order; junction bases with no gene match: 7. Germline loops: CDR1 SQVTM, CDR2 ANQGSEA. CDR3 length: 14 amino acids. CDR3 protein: CSVARGRGNTEAFF. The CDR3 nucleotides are TGCAGCGTCGCCAGGGGGCGGGGGAACACTGAAGCTTTCTTT.

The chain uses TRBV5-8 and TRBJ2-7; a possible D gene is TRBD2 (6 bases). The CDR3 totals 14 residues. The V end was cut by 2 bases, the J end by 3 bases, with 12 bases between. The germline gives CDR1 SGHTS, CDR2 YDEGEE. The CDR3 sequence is CASSFGGSLYEQYF. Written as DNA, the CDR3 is TGTGCCAGCAGCTTTGGGGGGTCCCTCTACGAGCAGTACTTC.

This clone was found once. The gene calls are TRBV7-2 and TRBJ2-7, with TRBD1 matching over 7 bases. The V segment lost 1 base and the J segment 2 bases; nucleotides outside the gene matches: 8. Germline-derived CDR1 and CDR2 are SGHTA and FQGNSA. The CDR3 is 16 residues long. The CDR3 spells CASSLGTGPRTYEQYF. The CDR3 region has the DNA TGTGCCAGCAGCTTAGGGACAGGCCCTCGGACCTACGAGCAGTACTTC. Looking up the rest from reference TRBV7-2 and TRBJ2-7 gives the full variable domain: GAGVSQSPSNKVTEKGKDVELRCDPISGHTALYWYRQSLGQGLEFLIYFQGNSAPDKSGLPSDRFSAERTGGSVSTLTIQRTQQEDSAVYLCASSLGTGPRTYEQYFGPGTRLTVT.

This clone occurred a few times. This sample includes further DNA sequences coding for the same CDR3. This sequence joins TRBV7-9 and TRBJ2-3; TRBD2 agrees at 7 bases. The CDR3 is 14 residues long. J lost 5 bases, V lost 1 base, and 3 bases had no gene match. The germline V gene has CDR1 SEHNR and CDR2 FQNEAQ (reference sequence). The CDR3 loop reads CASSLGLAGDTQYF. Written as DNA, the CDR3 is TGTGCCAGCAGCTTAGGACTAGCCGGAGATACGCAGTATTTT.

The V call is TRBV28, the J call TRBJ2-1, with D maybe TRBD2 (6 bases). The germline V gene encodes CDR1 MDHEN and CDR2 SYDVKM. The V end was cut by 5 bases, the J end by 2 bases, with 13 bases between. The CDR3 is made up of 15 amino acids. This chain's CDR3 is CASSMTSITYNEQFF. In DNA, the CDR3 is TGTGCCAGCAGTATGACTAGTATCACCTACAATGAGCAGTTCTTC.

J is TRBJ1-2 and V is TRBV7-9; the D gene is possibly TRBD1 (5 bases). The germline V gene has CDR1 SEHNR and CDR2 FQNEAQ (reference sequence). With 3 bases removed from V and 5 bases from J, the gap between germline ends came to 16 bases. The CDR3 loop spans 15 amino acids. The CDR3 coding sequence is TGTGCCAGCAGCTTTAGCGGGACGGGGGGATATGGCTACACCTTC. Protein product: CASSFSGTGGYGYTF.

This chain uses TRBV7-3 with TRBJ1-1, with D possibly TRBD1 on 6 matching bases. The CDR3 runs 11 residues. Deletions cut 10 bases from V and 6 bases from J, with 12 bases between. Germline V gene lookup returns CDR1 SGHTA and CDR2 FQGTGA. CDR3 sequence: CAKNTGSEAFF. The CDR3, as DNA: TGTGCCAAAAATACAGGGTCTGAAGCTTTCTTT. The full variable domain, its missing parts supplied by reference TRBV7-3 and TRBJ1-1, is GAGVSQTPSNKVTEKGKYVELRCDPISGHTALYWYRQSLGQGPEFLIYFQGTGAADDSGLPNDRFFAVRPEGSVSTLKIQRTERGDSAVYLCAKNTGSEAFFGQGTRLTVV.